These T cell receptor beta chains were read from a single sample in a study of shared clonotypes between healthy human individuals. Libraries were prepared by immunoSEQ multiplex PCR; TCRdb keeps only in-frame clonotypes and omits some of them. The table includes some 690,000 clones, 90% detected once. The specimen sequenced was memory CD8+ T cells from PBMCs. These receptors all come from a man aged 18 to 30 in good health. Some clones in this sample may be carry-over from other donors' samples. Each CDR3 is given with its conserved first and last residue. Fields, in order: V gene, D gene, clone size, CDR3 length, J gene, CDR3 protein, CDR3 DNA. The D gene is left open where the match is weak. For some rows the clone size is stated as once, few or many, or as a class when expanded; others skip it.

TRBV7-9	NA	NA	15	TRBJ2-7	CASSWQGVCWCEQYF	TGTGCCAGCAGCTGGCAGGGCGTGTGTTGGTGCGAGCAGTACTTC
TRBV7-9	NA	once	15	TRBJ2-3	CASSFSLVTPDTQYF	TGTGCCAGCAGCTTTTCGTTAGTCACCCCGGATACGCAGTATTTT
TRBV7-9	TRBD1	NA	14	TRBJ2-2	CASTGGRGPGELFF	TGTGCCAGCACCGGGGGCAGGGGGCCCGGGGAGCTGTTTTTT
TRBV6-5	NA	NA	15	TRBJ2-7	CASSYSRGLYYEQYF	TGTGCCAGCAGTTACTCCAGGGGACTCTACTACGAGCAGTACTTC
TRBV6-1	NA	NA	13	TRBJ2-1	CASSEYIAQEQFF	TGTGCCAGCAGTGAATATATAGCACAGGAGCAGTTCTTC
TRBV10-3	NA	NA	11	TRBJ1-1	CAISGDTEAFF	TGTGCCATCAGTGGAGACACTGAAGCTTTCTTT
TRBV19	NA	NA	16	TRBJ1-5	CASSKGAGWGHQPQHF	TGTGCCAGTAGTAAGGGCGCGGGCTGGGGACATCAGCCCCAGCATTTT
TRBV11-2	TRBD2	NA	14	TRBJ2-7	CASRLAEAGGEQYF	TGTGCCAGCAGACTAGCGGAGGCTGGGGGGGAGCAGTACTTC
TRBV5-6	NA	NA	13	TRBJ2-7	CASSSGQGYEQYF	TGTGCCAGCAGCTCGGGACAAGGCTACGAGCAGTACTTC
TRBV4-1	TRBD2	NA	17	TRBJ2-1	CASSQVRREGTYNEQFF	TGCGCCAGCAGCCAAGTCCGGCGGGAGGGGACCTACAATGAGCAGTTCTTC
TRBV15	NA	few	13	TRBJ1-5	CATSEGAGQPQHF	TGTGCCACCAGCGAAGGGGCGGGCCAGCCCCAGCATTTT
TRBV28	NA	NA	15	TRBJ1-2	CASSSFTEGHYGYTF	TGTGCCAGCAGTTCCTTCACGGAGGGTCACTATGGCTACACCTTC
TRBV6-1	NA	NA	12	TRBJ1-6	CASSEGFIPLHF	TGTGCCAGCAGTGAAGGATTTATACCCCTCCACTTT
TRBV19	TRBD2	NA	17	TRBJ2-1	CASSIDFWASGYNEQFF	TGTGCCAGTAGTATCGATTTTTGGGCTAGCGGGTACAATGAGCAGTTCTTC
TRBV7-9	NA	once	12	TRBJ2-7	CASSPPPPEQYF	TGTGCCAGCAGCCCCCCCCCGCCTGAGCAGTACTTC
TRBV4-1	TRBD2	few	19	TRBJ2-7	CASSQAPGLAGGLSYEQYF	TGCGCCAGCAGCCAAGCCCCGGGACTAGCGGGAGGGCTATCCTACGAGCAGTACTTC
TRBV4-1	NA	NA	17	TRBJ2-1	CASSQELGPSSYNEQFF	TGCGCCAGCAGCCAAGAATTAGGTCCCAGCTCCTACAATGAGCAGTTCTTC
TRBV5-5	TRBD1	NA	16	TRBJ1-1	CASSFRGDRGYTEAFF	TGTGCCAGCAGCTTCCGCGGTGACAGGGGGTACACTGAAGCTTTCTTT
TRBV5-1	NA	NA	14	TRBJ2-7	CASSLLRESYEQYF	TGCGCCAGCAGCTTGTTACGGGAGTCCTACGAGCAGTACTTC
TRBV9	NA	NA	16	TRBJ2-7	CASSPVGGGATYEQYF	TGTGCCAGCAGCCCCGTCGGCGGGGGCGCCACCTACGAGCAGTACTTC
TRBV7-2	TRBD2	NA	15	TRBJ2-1	CASSFVAGRANEQFF	TGTGCCAGCAGCTTCGTAGCGGGGAGGGCCAATGAGCAGTTCTTC
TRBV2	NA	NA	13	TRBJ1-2	CASSEMGQHGYTF	TGTGCCAGCAGTGAAATGGGGCAACATGGCTACACCTTC